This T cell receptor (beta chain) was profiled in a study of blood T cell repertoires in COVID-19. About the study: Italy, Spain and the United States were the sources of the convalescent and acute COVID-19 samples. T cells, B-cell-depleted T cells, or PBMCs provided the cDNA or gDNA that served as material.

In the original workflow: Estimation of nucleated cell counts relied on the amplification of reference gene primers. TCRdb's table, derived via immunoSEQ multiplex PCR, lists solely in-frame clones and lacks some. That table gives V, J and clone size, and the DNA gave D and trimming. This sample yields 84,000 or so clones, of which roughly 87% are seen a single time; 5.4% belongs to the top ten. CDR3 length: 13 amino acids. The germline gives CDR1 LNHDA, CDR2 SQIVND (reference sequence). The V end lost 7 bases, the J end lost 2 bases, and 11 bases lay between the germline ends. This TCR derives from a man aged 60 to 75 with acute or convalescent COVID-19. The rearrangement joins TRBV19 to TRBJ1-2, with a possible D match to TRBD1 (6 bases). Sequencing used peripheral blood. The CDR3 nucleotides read TGTGCCAGTACCCGGACAGAGAACTATGGCTACACCTTC. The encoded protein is CASTRTENYGYTF.